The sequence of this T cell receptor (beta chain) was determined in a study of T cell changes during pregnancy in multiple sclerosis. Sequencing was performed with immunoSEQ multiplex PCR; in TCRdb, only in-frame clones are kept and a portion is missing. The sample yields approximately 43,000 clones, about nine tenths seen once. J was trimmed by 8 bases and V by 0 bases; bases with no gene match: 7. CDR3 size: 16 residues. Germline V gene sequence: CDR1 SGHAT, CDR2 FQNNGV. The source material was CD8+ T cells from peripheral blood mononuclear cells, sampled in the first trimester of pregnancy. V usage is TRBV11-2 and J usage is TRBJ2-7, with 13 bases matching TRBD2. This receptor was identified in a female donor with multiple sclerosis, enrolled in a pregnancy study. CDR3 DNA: TGTGCCAGCAGCTTAGACCGGACTAGCGGGGGCAATCAGCAGTACTTC. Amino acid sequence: CASSLDRTSGGNQQYF. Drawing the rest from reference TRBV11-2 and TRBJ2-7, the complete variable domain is EAGVAQSPRYKIIEKRQSVAFWCNPISGHATLYWYQQILGQGPKLLIQFQNNGVVDDSQLPKDRFSAERLKGVDSTLKIQPAKLEDSAVYLCASSLDRTSGGNQQYFGPGTRLTVT.